This T cell receptor beta chain is drawn from a study of T-cell reconstitution after alpha-beta-depleted transplantation in children. Unique molecular identifiers were incorporated during preparation of the TCRbeta library. TCRdb reprocessed the PCR reads via MiXCR and lists one record per CDR3 protein. The sample consists of approximately 250,000 distinct CDR3 sequences, roughly 24% of them appearing once. The sample here was PBMCs, taken before TCRalphabeta/CD19-depleted stem cell transplant. This clonotype was obtained from a girl aged 2-10 years with Fanconi anemia, due to receive a stem cell transplant.

CDR3 region: CASRATRGDTQYF. In DNA form, the CDR3 reads TGTGCCAGCAGGGCTACCAGGGGAGATACGCAGTATTTT. This sequence joins TRBV12-3 or TRBV12-4 and TRBJ2-3; possible D gene TRBD1, 6 bases. V was trimmed by 6 bases and J by 5 bases, leaving 12 bases between them. This CDR3 contains 13 residues.